The present TCR beta chain was sequenced within a study of shared clonotypes between healthy human individuals. Study outcomes and limitations: Among several donors, about 4.6% of naive CD4 clonotypes were found in common. Clonotypes not shared had lower generation probabilities than those common to all four donors.

The authors ran the assay at deep level. This table comes from immunoSEQ multiplex PCR, and its TCRdb copy is limited to in-frame clones, with some not included. The data contain about 1 million clones, more than 75% of them seen just once; the ten biggest clones take up under 0.6%. Regarding this clone: Its antigen is currently unknown.

CDR3 length: 15 amino acids. The germline V and J ends were trimmed by 4 bases and 5 bases, with 17 bases remaining between them. Germline CDR1 and CDR2: MDHEN and SYDVKM. The chain joins TRBV28 to TRBJ1-2; weak D call: TRBD1 (6 bases). This clonotype was sampled from a man in his late teens or twenties in good health. Some clones in this sample may be carry-over from other donors' samples. Sequenced input: memory CD4+ T cells from PBMCs. Subset meaning: CD45RA-negative fraction. CDR3 region: CASSWVLGGYYGYTF. CDR3 nucleotide sequence: TGTGCCAGCAGTTGGGTCTTAGGGGGGTATTATGGCTACACCTTC.